The clone carrying this T cell receptor beta chain appeared a few times. It was approximately 10 milliliters of peripheral blood that were drawn from each donor. It was with a sample-barcoded 5' primer and a J-beta primer mix that a second PCR of roughly 6 to 12 cycles was run. One entry per CDR3 protein, called by TCRdb with MiXCR from the 5' RACE reads. Of 850,000 to 950,000 distinct CDR3 sequences detected, 25% to 30% appear once; the ten largest clones hold around 15%. This sample is part of a study of blood T cells in healthy people across ages. Trimming removed 1 base at V and 4 bases at J, with 13 bases between. The CDR3 runs to 15 residues. The germline CDR1 and CDR2 sequences are LGHDT and YNNKEL (reference sequence).

This chain uses TRBV3-1 with TRBJ1-2; weak D call: TRBD1 (5 bases). The sequencing sample was made of blood. This sequence was found in a woman aged 80 or older in good health. CDR3 amino acids: CASSQVLGGAYGYTF. CDR3 sequence (DNA): TGTGCCAGCAGCCAAGTTCTCGGGGGTGCCTATGGCTACACCTTC.